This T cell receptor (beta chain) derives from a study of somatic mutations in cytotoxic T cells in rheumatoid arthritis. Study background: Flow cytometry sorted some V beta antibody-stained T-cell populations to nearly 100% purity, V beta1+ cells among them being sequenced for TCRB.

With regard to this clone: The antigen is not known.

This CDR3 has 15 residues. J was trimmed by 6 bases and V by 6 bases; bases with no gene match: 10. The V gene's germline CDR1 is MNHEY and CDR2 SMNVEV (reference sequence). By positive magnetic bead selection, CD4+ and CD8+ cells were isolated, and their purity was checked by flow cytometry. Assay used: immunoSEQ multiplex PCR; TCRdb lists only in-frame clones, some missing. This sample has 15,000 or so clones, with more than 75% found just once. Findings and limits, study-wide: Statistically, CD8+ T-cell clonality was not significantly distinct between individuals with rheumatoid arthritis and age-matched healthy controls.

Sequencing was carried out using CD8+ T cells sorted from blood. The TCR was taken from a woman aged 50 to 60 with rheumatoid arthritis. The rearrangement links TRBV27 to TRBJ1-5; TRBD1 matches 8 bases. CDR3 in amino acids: CASSGGQGVSQPQHF. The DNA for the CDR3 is TGTGCCAGCAGCGGTGGACAGGGTGTCAGTCAGCCCCAGCATTTT.